Listed below are T cell receptor beta chains from one sample, sequenced in a study of long-term antiretroviral therapy in people with HIV. Profiled with immunoSEQ multiplex PCR; TCRdb holds only in-frame clones, not every one. The sample lists approximately 25,000 clones, 70% to 85% occurring once. The sequencing here drew on unsorted PBMCs, taken 3 years after starting antiretroviral therapy. The receptor source for this set is a middle-aged man with HIV. Both conserved end residues are part of each CDR3. D genes are given only for firm matches. Rows give clone size only sometimes, using once, few, many, or a class for an expanded clone.

V	length	D	J	size	DNA	CDR3
TRBV7-9	15	TRBD1	TRBJ1-2	-	TGTGCCAGCAGAAAGAACAGGGGGCAAAACTATGGCTACACCTTC	CASRKNRGQNYGYTF
TRBV2	14	-	TRBJ2-1	few	TGTGCCAGCAGTGAAGAAGGGGGTCAGAATGAGCAGTTCTTC	CASSEEGGQNEQFF
TRBV14	15	TRBD2	TRBJ2-7	-	TGTGCCAGCAGCCAAGTAGCGGGACCGTACTACGAGCAGTACTTC	CASSQVAGPYYEQYF
TRBV7-2	16	-	TRBJ2-1	-	TGTGCCAGCAGCTTAGGTCTGGGGGGCTGGTCTGGTGAGCAGTTCTTC	CASSLGLGGWSGEQFF
TRBV2	16	-	TRBJ1-2	-	TGTGCCAGCAGTGTTGACAGCTATCTACCTAACTATGGCTACACCTTC	CASSVDSYLPNYGYTF
TRBV6-5	12	-	TRBJ1-1	-	TGTGCCAGCAGTTATTACGGGGGCGAAGCTTTCTTT	CASSYYGGEAFF
TRBV13	14	-	TRBJ2-7	-	TGTGCCAGCAGCTTAGCATTAGAGCCCCACGAGCAGTACTTC	CASSLALEPHEQYF
TRBV2	15	-	TRBJ2-7	once	TGTGCCAGCAGTGAAGGGAGACTGAGCTCCTACGAGCAGTACTTC	CASSEGRLSSYEQYF
TRBV6-1	16	-	TRBJ2-1	-	TGTGCCAGCAGTGAACTTAGACTCCGAGGGTCCAATGAGCAGTTCTTC	CASSELRLRGSNEQFF
TRBV4-3	13	-	TRBJ2-7	-	TGCGCCAGCAGCCTCCAGGTTACCTACGAGCAGTACTTC	CASSLQVTYEQYF
TRBV4-1	15	-	TRBJ2-1	-	TGCGCCAGCAGCCAAGATACCGGATCCTACAATGAGCAGTTCTTC	CASSQDTGSYNEQFF
TRBV11-3	15	-	TRBJ2-7	once	TGTGCCAGCAGCTCCCCCTCGGCGAGCTCCTACGAGCAGTACTTC	CASSSPSASSYEQYF
TRBV13	15	-	TRBJ2-1	-	TGTGCCAGCAGCTTAGGGACTAGGGTCTACAATGAGCAGTTCTTC	CASSLGTRVYNEQFF
TRBV10-3	16	TRBD2	TRBJ2-1	-	TGTGCCATCAGTGCCGGGGTAGCGGGAGTGTGGGTTGAGCAGTTCTTC	CAISAGVAGVWVEQFF
TRBV15	13	-	TRBJ2-7	-	TGTGCCACCAGCAGAGGTGTGGCAGGCGAGCAGTACTTC	CATSRGVAGEQYF
TRBV4-1	15	-	TRBJ2-6	-	TGCGCCAGCAGTCGTGCCGAGTCTGGGGCCAACGTCCTGACTTTC	CASSRAESGANVLTF
TRBV25-1	16	-	TRBJ2-2	-	TGTGCCAGCAGTGATCCGGCGTCAGGGCTTAACGGGGAGCTGTTTTTT	CASSDPASGLNGELFF
TRBV5-1	13	-	TRBJ2-7	-	TGCGCCAGCACACTAGGGGCAGGGGTCGAGCAGTACTTC	CASTLGAGVEQYF
TRBV6-1	15	-	TRBJ1-5	-	TGTGCCAGCAGTGAACCGCCAGATAGCAATCAGCCCCAGCATTTT	CASSEPPDSNQPQHF
TRBV7-2	14	TRBD2	TRBJ2-4	-	TGTGCCAGCAGCTTAGATGGGGGGGGGAACATTCAGTACTTC	CASSLDGGGNIQYF
TRBV18	16	TRBD1	TRBJ2-7	-	TGTGCCAGCTCCCCCGGGACAGGAGAGAGGGCCTACGAGCAGTACTTC	CASSPGTGERAYEQYF
TRBV18	13	-	TRBJ1-4	-	TGTGCCAGCTCACCAGGGGAGAATGAAAAACTGTTTTTT	CASSPGENEKLFF